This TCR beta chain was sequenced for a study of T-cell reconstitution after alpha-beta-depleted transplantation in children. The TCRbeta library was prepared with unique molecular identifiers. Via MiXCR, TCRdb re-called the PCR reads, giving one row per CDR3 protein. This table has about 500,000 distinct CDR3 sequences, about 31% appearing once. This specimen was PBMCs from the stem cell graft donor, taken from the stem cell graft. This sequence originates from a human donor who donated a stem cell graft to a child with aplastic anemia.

DNA for the CDR3: TGTGCCAGCAGCGTGTCAGGCCACCTTATGCAAGAGACCCAGTACTTC. Amino acids: CASSVSGHLMQETQYF. The chain combines TRBV9 with TRBJ2-5; D remains unclear. V was clipped by 2 bases and J by 2 bases, with 16 bases between them. Germline V CDR1 and CDR2: SGDLS, YYNGEE. The CDR3 runs 16 residues.